Shown below are 13 T cell receptor beta chains from a single sample sequenced in a study of post-analysis software for immune sequencing data. Study conclusions and caveats: Patients had higher frequencies than controls of about five TRBV segments, including TRBV5-6, TRBV5-1 and TRBV20-1.

TCR beta cDNA libraries included unique molecular identifiers. Each CDR3 protein is one row after TCRdb ran MiXCR on the PCR reads. The sample yields about 210,000 distinct CDR3 sequences, over 25% seen once. Antigens of these TCRs are unknown. Source material: blood. These receptors were obtained from a girl aged 2-17 years with multiple sclerosis.

The chain is built from TRBV3-1 and TRBJ1-1, with D maybe TRBD1 (5 bases). Germline CDR1 LGHDT, CDR2 YNNKEL (reference sequence). Trimming stripped 5 bases from V and 5 bases from J, with 15 bases between. The CDR3 spans 14 residues. The CDR3 reads CASSTGFGATEAFF. DNA of the CDR3: TGTGCCAGCAGCACGGGGTTCGGGGCTACTGAAGCTTTCTTT.

In this sample, this clonotype turned up a few times. CDR3 sequence (DNA): TGTGCCAGCAGCTTAGCGGGTCTAGCGGGTGTCGCAGGGGAGCTGTTTTTT. It encodes CASSLAGLAGVAGELFF. The genes are TRBV7-8 and TRBJ2-2; TRBD2 matches at 8 bases. Germline values: CDR1 SGHVS, CDR2 FQNEAQ. Losses at the gene ends were 0 bases for V and 8 bases for J; bases not matched to a gene: 11. The CDR3 covers 17 residues. Full variable domain (rest looked up from reference TRBV7-8 and TRBJ2-2): GAGVSQSPRYKVAKRGQDVALRCDPISGHVSLFWYQQALGQGPEFLTYFQNEAQLDKSGLPSDRFFAERPEGSVSTLKIQRTQQEDSAVYLCASSLAGLAGVAGELFFGEGSRLTVL.

This clonotype appeared a few times. The V gene is TRBV29-1, the J gene TRBJ2-2, with D tentatively TRBD2 (5 bases). CDR3 size: 11 residues. Trimming removed 7 bases at V and 6 bases at J, with 9 bases between. Germline V gene data show CDR1 as SQVTM and CDR2 as ANQGSEA. CDR3 coding DNA: TGCAGCGCCCGGGGTGCCGGGGAGCTGTTTTTT. Translation: CSARGAGELFF.

The chain has TRBV5-1 and TRBJ2-3, with 7 bases identical to TRBD1. Germline loops: CDR1 SGHRS, CDR2 YFSETQ. V lost 4 bases, J lost 8 bases, and 7 bases stayed unmatched. The CDR3 has 13 residues. The CDR3 DNA sequence: TGCGCCAGCAGCAGAACAGGGGAACCTACGCAGTATTTT. Translating gives CASSRTGEPTQYF. Complete variable domain (other parts from reference TRBV5-1 and TRBJ2-3): KAGVTQTPRYLIKTRGQQVTLSCSPISGHRSVSWYQQTPGQGLQFLFEYFSETQRNKGNFPGRFSGRQFSNSRSEMNVSTLELGDSALYLCASSRTGEPTQYFGPGTRLTVL.

This clonotype has a count of ten or more. The V gene is TRBV7-9, the J gene TRBJ2-7; D possibly matches TRBD1 or TRBD2 (5 bases each). The germline V and J ends were trimmed by 3 bases and 3 bases, with 15 bases remaining between them. The CDR3 contains 15 residues. Germline CDR1 SEHNR, CDR2 FQNEAQ (reference sequence). The CDR3: CASSFSGTAGYEQYF. The DNA of the CDR3 is TGTGCCAGCAGCTTCTCGGGGACGGCGGGCTACGAGCAGTACTTC.

Comments on this clonotype: A much larger clone differs by one base, so this may be a read error. The chain employs TRBV12-3 or TRBV12-4 and TRBJ2-3; D uncertain. This CDR3 region has 12 residues. The CDR3, as DNA: TGTGCCAGCAGATTGGGCACAGATGCGCAGTATTTT. Its translation: CASRLGTDAQYF.

In this sample, this clonotype turned up a few times. The genes are TRBV2 and TRBJ2-3, with D possibly TRBD1 on 6 matching bases. This CDR3 has 16 residues. Germline lookup yields CDR1 SNHLY and CDR2 FYNNEI. V was shortened by 3 bases and J by 0 bases, with 13 bases between the two germline ends. The CDR3, as DNA: TGTGCCAGCAGTGACTCGGACAGAAAGAGCACAGATACGCAGTATTTT. As protein: CASSDSDRKSTDTQYF.

This clonotype has a count of ten or more. The chain links TRBV4-1 to TRBJ2-7; 11 nucleotides line up with TRBD2. Trimming at V came to 3 bases and at J to 0 bases, leaving 10 bases not matched to a gene. CDR1 and CDR2 (germline): MGHRA, YSYEKL. There are 18 residues in the CDR3. The CDR3 sequence is CASSHPGGLAGGSYEQYF. The DNA of the CDR3 is TGCGCCAGCAGCCATCCCGGGGGCCTAGCGGGGGGCTCCTACGAGCAGTACTTC.

This chain uses TRBV5-1 with TRBJ1-2; maybe TRBD1 (6 bases). The CDR3 is made up of 15 amino acids. Trimming took off 4 bases at V and 8 bases at J, with 21 bases between the two ends. From germline, CDR1 is SGHRS and CDR2 YFSETQ. The CDR3 region has the DNA TGCGCCAGCAGCCCGGCACCCCAGGGGCCTGTGGGCTACACCTTC. Translated, it gives CASSPAPQGPVGYTF.

This clonotype was counted between two and nine times. V is TRBV10-3 and J is TRBJ1-4, with D possibly matching TRBD1 (6 bases). The CDR3 extends over 13 amino acids. V lost 6 bases and J 7 bases, leaving 12 bases between the germline ends. Germline loops: CDR1 ENHRY, CDR2 SYGVKD. Here the CDR3 reads CAIRGGAGEKLFF. In DNA form, the CDR3 reads TGTGCCATCAGGGGGGGCGCGGGTGAAAAACTGTTTTTT.

This clonotype was recorded a few times. The V call is TRBV20-1, the J call TRBJ2-2, with 11 nucleotides matching TRBD2. This CDR3 is 17 amino acids long. J lost 5 bases, V lost 1 base, and 9 bases had no gene match. Germline V gene lookup returns CDR1 DFQATT and CDR2 SNEGSKA (reference sequence). DNA for the CDR3: TGCAGTGCTAGAGTCGCTAGCGGGAGGATGGGAACCGGGGAGCTGTTTTTT. It yields the protein CSARVASGRMGTGELFF.

In DNA, the CDR3 is TGTGCCAGCAGTTATGACAGGCGGCCGAATGAGCAGTTCTTC. Translation gives CASSYDRRPNEQFF. The chain links TRBV28 to TRBJ2-1, with D perhaps matching TRBD1 (6 bases). The V end was cut by 4 bases, the J end by 7 bases, with 14 bases between. Germline values: CDR1 MDHEN, CDR2 SYDVKM. The CDR3 is 14 amino acids.

At least ten counts were recorded for this clonotype. A read error may account for a junction end that differs from germline. This chain links TRBV15 with TRBJ2-7, with D possibly being TRBD2 (6 bases). This CDR3 is built from 16 residues. CDR1 is LNHNV and CDR2 is YYDKDF in the germline V gene (reference sequence). CDR3 amino acids: CATSRDSSGFTYEQYF. The CDR3 bases are TGTGCCACTAGCAGAGATAGTAGCGGATTTACCTACGAGCAGTACTTC.